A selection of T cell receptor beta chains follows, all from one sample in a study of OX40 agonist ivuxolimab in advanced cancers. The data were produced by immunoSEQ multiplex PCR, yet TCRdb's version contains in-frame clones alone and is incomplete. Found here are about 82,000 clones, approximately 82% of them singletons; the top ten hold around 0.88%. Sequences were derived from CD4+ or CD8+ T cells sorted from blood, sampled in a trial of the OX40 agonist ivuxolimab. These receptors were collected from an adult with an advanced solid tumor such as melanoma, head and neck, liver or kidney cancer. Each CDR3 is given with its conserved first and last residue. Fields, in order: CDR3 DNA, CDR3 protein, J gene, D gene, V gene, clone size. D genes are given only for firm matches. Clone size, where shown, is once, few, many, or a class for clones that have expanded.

TGTGCCAGCAGCATACATCGGGACAGCAACGAGCAGTACTTC,CASSIHRDSNEQYF,TRBJ2-7,TRBD1,TRBV7-2,NA
TGTGCCAGCCAACCTAGACAGAATCAGCCCCAGCATTTT,CASQPRQNQPQHF,TRBJ1-5,NA,TRBV2,once
TGTGCCAGCAGTGAAAAGCAGGGATGGGAAAGAGAGACCCAGTACTTC,CASSEKQGWERETQYF,TRBJ2-5,NA,TRBV25-1,NA
TGTGCCATCAGTGATCGAGGGGGGAATCAGCCCCAGCATTTT,CAISDRGGNQPQHF,TRBJ1-5,NA,TRBV10-3,NA
TGTGCCAGCACCTTTTCGGGGGGCTACTCCTACGAGCAGTACTTC,CASTFSGGYSYEQYF,TRBJ2-7,NA,TRBV11-2,NA
TGTGCCAGCAGCGCTAGCCTCCAACTAGCGGGGGGGCGAGAGCAGTTCTTC,CASSASLQLAGGREQFF,TRBJ2-1,TRBD2,TRBV13,NA
TGTGCCAGCAGCTTGGTGACGGGCTCCTACAATGAGCAGTTCTTC,CASSLVTGSYNEQFF,TRBJ2-1,NA,TRBV5-4,NA
TGTGCCAGTAGTATAGTTCGGGGAGGGCAGAGGGATACGCAGTATTTT,CASSIVRGGQRDTQYF,TRBJ2-3,TRBD2,TRBV19,NA
TGTGCCACCAGCCCCCCCGGGACCCTAGCAAACTATGGCTACACCTTC,CATSPPGTLANYGYTF,TRBJ1-2,NA,TRBV15,NA
TGTGCCGTAGCCCGGGACAGGGATTCCAATGAGCAGTTCTTC,CAVARDRDSNEQFF,TRBJ2-1,TRBD1,TRBV7-7,NA
TGTGCCAGCAGCTCGCGTCCGGGAGTTGAAGCTTTCTTT,CASSSRPGVEAFF,TRBJ1-1,NA,TRBV13,NA
TGTGCCAGCAGCCCCCTCTTGGGACAGGGAGACACAGATACGCAGTATTTT,CASSPLLGQGDTDTQYF,TRBJ2-3,TRBD1,TRBV7-9,NA
TGCAGCGACCAGGGCTTTGGGGGCTACACCTTC,CSDQGFGGYTF,TRBJ1-2,NA,TRBV29-1,NA
TGTGCCAGCAGCTTGGCTCCAACAGGGGGCCTTGGCGAGCAGTACTTC,CASSLAPTGGLGEQYF,TRBJ2-7,TRBD1,TRBV5-4,NA
TGTGCCAGCAGCTTAGCAGGGAACTATGGCTACACCTTC,CASSLAGNYGYTF,TRBJ1-2,NA,TRBV7-2,NA
TGTGCCAGCAGCGTATTGGGAGGCAAACTGTTTTTT,CASSVLGGKLFF,TRBJ1-4,NA,TRBV9,NA
TGCGCCAGCATCGTCGACCAGGACAAAGCTTTCTTT,CASIVDQDKAFF,TRBJ1-1,NA,TRBV10-2,once
TGCGCCAGCAGCTTGGCCCCTGGGTCGAACACCGGGGAGCTGTTTTTT,CASSLAPGSNTGELFF,TRBJ2-2,NA,TRBV5-1,NA
TGTGCCAGCAGTTACTACGGTGGCTACACCTTC,CASSYYGGYTF,TRBJ1-2,NA,TRBV6-9,NA
TGTGCCTGGAGGGAGTCAACTACCAAGGAGTGGACAGGGGGGGTCGAGCAGTACTTC,CAWRESTTKEWTGGVEQYF,TRBJ2-7,TRBD1,TRBV30,NA
TGTGCCAGTAGTATAAGGGCAGGGGGCGGCAATCAGCCCCAGCATTTT,CASSIRAGGGNQPQHF,TRBJ1-5,TRBD1,TRBV19,few
TGTGCCAGCAGTTACTTGAGGACAGGGGGCGGCTATGGCTACACCTTC,CASSYLRTGGGYGYTF,TRBJ1-2,TRBD1,TRBV6-5,NA
TGTGCCAGCATCCCCCCGGAGGGGTCTGGAAACACCATATATTTT,CASIPPEGSGNTIYF,TRBJ1-3,NA,TRBV6-5,NA
TGCGCCAGCAGCCAAGGGACAGGGAATCGTGGCTACACCTTC,CASSQGTGNRGYTF,TRBJ1-2,TRBD1,TRBV4-1,few
TGCGCCAGCTCCCCCGACGGCCTAACTTCCTACAATGAGCAGTTCTTC,CASSPDGLTSYNEQFF,TRBJ2-1,NA,TRBV5-1,NA
TGTGCCAGCAGTGAAAGGCGGGGGGGCTCCACAGATACGCAGTATTTT,CASSERRGGSTDTQYF,TRBJ2-3,TRBD2,TRBV2,once
TGTGCCAGCAGCTCCCGGTTGGGTAATCAGCCCCAGCATTTT,CASSSRLGNQPQHF,TRBJ1-5,NA,TRBV7-2,NA
TGCGCCAGCAGCAACAGGGACACTGAAGCTTTCTTT,CASSNRDTEAFF,TRBJ1-1,NA,TRBV5-1,NA
TGTGCCAGCAGTCGAACCGCCGAGGGGACCCAGTACTTC,CASSRTAEGTQYF,TRBJ2-5,NA,TRBV2,NA
TGTGCCAGCAGCTCCCAGTCGGGACACAACACCGGGGAGCTGTTTTTT,CASSSQSGHNTGELFF,TRBJ2-2,NA,TRBV7-6,NA
TGTGCCAGCAGCTTAGGAGGAGTAGACACAGATACGCAGTATTTT,CASSLGGVDTDTQYF,TRBJ2-3,NA,TRBV7-7,NA
TGTGCCAGCAGGCTAGCGGGGGTGGGAGAGACCCAGTACTTC,CASRLAGVGETQYF,TRBJ2-5,TRBD2,TRBV27,NA
TGTGCCAGCATTAACCCGGGACCTACTGCTGTGCAGTTCTTC,CASINPGPTAVQFF,TRBJ2-1,NA,TRBV2,NA
TGTGCCAGCAGCTTAGATCTAGGGCAGGGGCTCCTTCAAGAGACCCAGTACTTC,CASSLDLGQGLLQETQYF,TRBJ2-5,NA,TRBV11-2,NA
TGCGCCAGCAACCGGGACAGGGGCTTTGACGAGCAGTACTTC,CASNRDRGFDEQYF,TRBJ2-7,TRBD1,TRBV5-1,NA
TGTGCCAGCAGCCGGGACAGGGGGCTTAGCTCCTACAATGAGCAGTTCTTC,CASSRDRGLSSYNEQFF,TRBJ2-1,TRBD1,TRBV11-2,NA
TGCGCCAGCAGCTTGGATAACCGACCTTCGGACACCATATATTTT,CASSLDNRPSDTIYF,TRBJ1-3,NA,TRBV5-1,NA